This record concerns one T cell receptor (beta chain) sequence. The CDR3 spans 13 residues. Germline V CDR1 and CDR2: MDHEN, SYDVKM. Trimming removed 5 bases from V and 10 bases from J; junction bases left unmatched: 7. These data originate in a study of shared clonotypes between healthy human individuals. Sequencing was performed with immunoSEQ multiplex PCR; in TCRdb, only in-frame clones are kept and a portion is missing. The sample carries around 990,000 clones, about 72% recorded once. The sample was memory CD4+ T cells from PBMCs. The subset here: CD45RA-negative fraction. This clonotype originated in a man aged 18-30 years in good health. Some clones in this sample may be carry-over from other donors' samples. The chain employs TRBV28 and TRBJ1-1; 10 nucleotides agree with TRBD1. CDR3 loop: CASSPDRGLLAFF. The CDR3 coding sequence is TGTGCCAGCAGTCCAGACAGGGGGCTTTTAGCTTTCTTT. The complete variable domain, with remaining parts taken from reference TRBV28 and TRBJ1-1, reads DVKVTQSSRYLVKRTGEKVFLECVQDMDHENMFWYRQDPGLGLRLIYFSYDVKMKEKGDIPEGYSVSREKKERFSLILESASTNQTSMYLCASSPDRGLLAFFGQGTRLTVV.